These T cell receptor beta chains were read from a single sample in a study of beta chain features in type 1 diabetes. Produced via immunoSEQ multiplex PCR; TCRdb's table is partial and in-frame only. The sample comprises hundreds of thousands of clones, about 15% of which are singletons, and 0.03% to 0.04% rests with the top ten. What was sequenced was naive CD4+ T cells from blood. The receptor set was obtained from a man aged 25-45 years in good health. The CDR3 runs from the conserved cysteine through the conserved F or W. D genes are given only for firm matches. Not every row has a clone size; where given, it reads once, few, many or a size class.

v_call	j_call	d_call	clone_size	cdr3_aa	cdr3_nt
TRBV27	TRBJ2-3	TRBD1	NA	CASSLRGLGTDTQYF	TGTGCCAGCAGTTTAAGGGGGCTCGGCACAGATACGCAGTATTTT
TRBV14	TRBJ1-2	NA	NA	CASSQERGPWGYTF	TGTGCCAGCAGCCAAGAGCGAGGCCCTTGGGGCTACACCTTC
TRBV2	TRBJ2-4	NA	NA	CASRFEGGKNIQYF	TGTGCCAGCCGCTTCGAGGGAGGCAAAAACATTCAGTACTTC
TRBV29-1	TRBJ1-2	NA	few	CSVVSGAGYTF	TGCAGCGTTGTGTCAGGTGCTGGCTACACCTTC
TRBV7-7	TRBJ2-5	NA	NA	CASSTRQAGTQYF	TGTGCCAGCAGCACTCGACAGGCGGGGACCCAGTACTTC
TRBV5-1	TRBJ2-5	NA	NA	CASSLERPQETQYF	TGCGCCAGCAGCTTGGAACGGCCACAGGAGACCCAGTACTTC
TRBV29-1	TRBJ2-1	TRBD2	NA	CSAVGGWTSGAAQFF	TGCAGCGCAGTCGGGGGGTGGACTAGCGGGGCGGCACAGTTCTTC
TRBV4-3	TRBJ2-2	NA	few	CASSQDFRTGELFF	TGCGCCAGCAGCCAAGATTTCAGGACCGGGGAGCTGTTTTTT
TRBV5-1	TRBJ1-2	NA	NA	CASSPDRQNGYTF	TGCGCCAGCAGCCCCGACAGGCAAAATGGCTACACCTTC
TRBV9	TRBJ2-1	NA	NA	CASSPGNSYNEQFF	TGTGCCAGCAGCCCTGGTAACTCCTACAATGAGCAGTTCTTC
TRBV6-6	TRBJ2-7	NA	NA	CASSYSTGQYGAEQYF	TGTGCCAGCAGTTACTCGACCGGACAGTACGGGGCCGAGCAGTACTTC
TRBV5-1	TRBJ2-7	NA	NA	CASSLYSSDVSEQYF	TGCGCCAGCAGCTTGTACAGCTCGGACGTAAGCGAGCAGTACTTC
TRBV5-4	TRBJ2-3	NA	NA	CASSDLRRGTDTQYF	TGTGCCAGCAGCGATCTGAGACGAGGCACAGATACGCAGTATTTT
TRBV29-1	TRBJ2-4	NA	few	CSVEDGAKNIQYF	TGCAGCGTTGAAGACGGGGCCAAAAACATTCAGTACTTC
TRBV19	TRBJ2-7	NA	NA	CASSSTYEQYF	TGTGCCAGTAGTTCAACCTACGAGCAGTACTTC
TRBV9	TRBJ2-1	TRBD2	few	CASSVLAGGSDEQFF	TGTGCCAGCAGCGTCCTAGCGGGAGGCTCCGATGAGCAGTTCTTC
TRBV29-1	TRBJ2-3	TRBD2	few	CSVLVASGSPDTQYF	TGCAGCGTTCTCGTGGCTAGCGGGTCTCCAGATACGCAGTATTTT
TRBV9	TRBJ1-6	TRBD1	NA	CASSADRGNSPLHF	TGTGCCAGCAGCGCGGACAGGGGAAATTCACCCCTCCACTTT